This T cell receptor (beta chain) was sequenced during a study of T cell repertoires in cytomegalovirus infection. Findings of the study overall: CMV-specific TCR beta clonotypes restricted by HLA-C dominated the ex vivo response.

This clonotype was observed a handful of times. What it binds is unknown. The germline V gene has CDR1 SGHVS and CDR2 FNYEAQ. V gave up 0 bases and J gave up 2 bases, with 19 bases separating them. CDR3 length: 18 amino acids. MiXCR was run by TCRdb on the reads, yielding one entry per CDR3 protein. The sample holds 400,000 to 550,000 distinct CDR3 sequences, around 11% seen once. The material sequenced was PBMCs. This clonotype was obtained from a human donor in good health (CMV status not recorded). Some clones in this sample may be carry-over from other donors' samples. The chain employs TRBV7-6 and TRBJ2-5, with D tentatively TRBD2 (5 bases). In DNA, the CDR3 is TGTGCCAGCAGCTTAGCTAACGTTTCGGCGCGGACTCAAGAGACCCAGTACTTC. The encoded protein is CASSLANVSARTQETQYF.